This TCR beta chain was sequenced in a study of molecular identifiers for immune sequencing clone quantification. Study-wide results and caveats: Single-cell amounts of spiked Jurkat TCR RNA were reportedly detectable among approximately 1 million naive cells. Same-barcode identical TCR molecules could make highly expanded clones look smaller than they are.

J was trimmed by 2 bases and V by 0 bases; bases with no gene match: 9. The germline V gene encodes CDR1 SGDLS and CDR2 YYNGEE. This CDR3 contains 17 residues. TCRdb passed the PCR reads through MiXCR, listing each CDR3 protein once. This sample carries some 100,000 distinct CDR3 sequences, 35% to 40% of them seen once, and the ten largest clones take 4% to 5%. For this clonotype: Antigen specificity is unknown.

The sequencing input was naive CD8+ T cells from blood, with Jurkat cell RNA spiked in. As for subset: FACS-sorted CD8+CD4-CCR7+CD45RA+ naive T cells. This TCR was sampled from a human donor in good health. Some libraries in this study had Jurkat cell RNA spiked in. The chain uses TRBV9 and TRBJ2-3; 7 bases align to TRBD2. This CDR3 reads CASSVERDVPHTDTQYF. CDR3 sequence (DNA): TGTGCCAGCAGCGTAGAGCGGGATGTGCCCCACACAGATACGCAGTATTTT.